This T cell receptor beta chain was observed in a study of T cells in Graves' hyperthyroidism and ophthalmopathy. About this clonotype itself: Its antigen is not identified. This could be a read error, since a much larger clone is one nucleotide away.

TCR beta CDR3 regions were amplified from RNA. First-round RT-PCR targeting the TCR CDR3 was performed with the HTBI primer set. TCRdb ran MiXCR on the multiplex PCR reads and lists one entry per CDR3 protein. The sample records hundreds of thousands of distinct CDR3 sequences, roughly 37% being singletons. Patients were aged 18 to 65, had disease duration under 2 months, and had newly diagnosed hyperthyroidism. The study excluded patients with uncontrolled infection, other autoimmune disease, pregnancy or lactation. Per the germline V gene, CDR1 is SEHNR and CDR2 is FQNEAQ (reference sequence). This CDR3 region has 13 residues. Overall study results and limits: Ophthalmopathy was predicted by the model a median of about six months ahead of onset. Researchers found most expanded thyroid clonotypes above 0.001 in blood as well.

The gene calls are TRBV7-9 and TRBJ2-7, with a tentative D call TRBD1 (5 bases). The TCR sequence derives from a young man with Graves' hyperthyroidism. The sample comprised blood. CDR3 DNA: TGTGCCGGCAGGGCAGGACAAGCCTACGAGCAGTACTTC. This codes for CAGRAGQAYEQYF.